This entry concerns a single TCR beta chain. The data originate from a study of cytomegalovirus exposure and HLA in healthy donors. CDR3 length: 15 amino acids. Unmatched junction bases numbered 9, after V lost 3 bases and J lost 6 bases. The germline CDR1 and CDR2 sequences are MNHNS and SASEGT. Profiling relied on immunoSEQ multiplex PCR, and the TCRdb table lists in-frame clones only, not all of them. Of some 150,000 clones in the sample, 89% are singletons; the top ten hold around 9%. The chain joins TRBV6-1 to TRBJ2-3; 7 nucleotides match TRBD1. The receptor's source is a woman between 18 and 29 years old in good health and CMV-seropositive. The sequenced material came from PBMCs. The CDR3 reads CASSDGPYRGDTQYF. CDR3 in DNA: TGTGCCAGCAGTGACGGCCCGTACAGGGGCGATACGCAGTATTTT.